This T cell receptor (beta chain) was identified in a study of blood T cells in healthy people across ages. Using a J-beta primer mix together with a sample-barcoded 5' primer, a second PCR was run for about 6 to 12 cycles. Using its own MiXCR run on the 5' RACE reads, TCRdb lists one record per CDR3 protein. The sample carries 500,000 to 550,000 distinct CDR3 sequences, under 30% recorded once. The CDR3 is 13 amino acids. Germline CDR1 reads MNHEY; CDR2 reads SVGAGI. J gave up 6 bases and V 6 bases, and 6 bases lay outside the gene matches. The sample was also linked to a second study, of T cells of mothers and their children.

The sample comprised blood. The TCR was taken from a boy aged 10-17 years in good health. J is TRBJ2-3 and V is TRBV6-5; 7 bases are a match to TRBD1. CDR3 DNA sequence: TGTGCCAGCAGACCGACAGGGCCCGATACGCAGTATTTT. This gives the protein CASRPTGPDTQYF.